This TCR beta chain was recovered during a study of siplizumab effects on memory and regulatory T cells. This CDR3 is 13 amino acids long. Between the trimmed V and J ends, which lost 7 bases and 9 bases, there was a span of 13 bases. Germline-derived CDR1 and CDR2 are SNHLY and FYNNEI. Sequenced by immunoSEQ multiplex PCR; TCRdb stores in-frame clones only, minus some. Here the sample spans roughly 97,000 clones, more than 85% being singletons. J is TRBJ1-6 and V is TRBV2, with D possibly being TRBD1 (5 bases). Material for sequencing was Tregs sorted from blood. This clonotype originated in a human donor in good health. The CDR3 reads CASKTDTGSPLHF. CDR3 nucleotide sequence: TGTGCCAGCAAGACGGACACGGGTTCACCCCTCCACTTT.